This is a list of T cell receptor beta chains from one sample in a study of blood T cell repertoires in COVID-19. Assay: immunoSEQ multiplex PCR; the TCRdb copy retains only in-frame clones and omits some. The table records about 180,000 clones, around 84% of them present only once. Sequencing was carried out using peripheral blood. These receptors were collected from a woman in her forties or fifties with COVID-19, enrolled during active disease. Both conserved end residues are part of each CDR3. A D gene is named only where the DNA matches it firmly.

v_call: TRBV5-1; d_call: .; j_call: TRBJ2-1; cdr3_aa: CASSTYPGVYNEQFF
v_call: TRBV9; d_call: TRBD2; j_call: TRBJ2-5; cdr3_aa: CASSVEGRELETQYF
v_call: TRBV18; d_call: .; j_call: TRBJ2-2; cdr3_aa: CASSPSGDGANTGELFF
v_call: TRBV6-5; d_call: .; j_call: TRBJ1-2; cdr3_aa: CASSSSGGGYGYTF
v_call: TRBV5-1; d_call: .; j_call: TRBJ2-1; cdr3_aa: CASSLIDSRNEQFF
v_call: TRBV30; d_call: TRBD1; j_call: TRBJ1-4; cdr3_aa: CAWGTGQGDEKLFF
v_call: TRBV6-5; d_call: .; j_call: TRBJ2-1; cdr3_aa: CASSLVQQNEQFF
v_call: TRBV7-9; d_call: TRBD1; j_call: TRBJ1-1; cdr3_aa: CASSFSPGTGDLEAFF
v_call: TRBV4-1; d_call: .; j_call: TRBJ1-3; cdr3_aa: CASSQAPGNSGNTIYF
v_call: TRBV11-2; d_call: TRBD2; j_call: TRBJ2-7; cdr3_aa: CASSSTSGGASPKLYEQYF
v_call: TRBV3-1/TRBV3-2; d_call: TRBD2; j_call: TRBJ2-1; cdr3_aa: CASSQGITSGGDNEQFF
v_call: TRBV6-5; d_call: .; j_call: TRBJ1-2; cdr3_aa: CASRPPGYYGYTF
v_call: TRBV9; d_call: .; j_call: TRBJ2-2; cdr3_aa: CASSVGKRHNTGELFF
v_call: TRBV24-1; d_call: TRBD2; j_call: TRBJ2-3; cdr3_aa: CATSDFSGGSTDTQYF
v_call: TRBV6-5; d_call: TRBD1; j_call: TRBJ1-1; cdr3_aa: CASSYLGQGDTEAFF
v_call: TRBV4-1; d_call: .; j_call: TRBJ1-5; cdr3_aa: CASSQEAVPRYSNQPQHF
v_call: TRBV19; d_call: TRBD1; j_call: TRBJ2-3; cdr3_aa: CASAQQGARSDTQYF
v_call: TRBV12-3/TRBV12-4; d_call: .; j_call: TRBJ2-1; cdr3_aa: CASSQSGEQFF
v_call: TRBV19; d_call: .; j_call: TRBJ1-2; cdr3_aa: CASSIQGSRGYTF
v_call: TRBV27; d_call: TRBD2; j_call: TRBJ2-2; cdr3_aa: CASSLWGGNTGELFF
v_call: TRBV10-1; d_call: TRBD2; j_call: TRBJ2-5; cdr3_aa: CASSESLAGVPETQYF
v_call: TRBV29-1; d_call: .; j_call: TRBJ2-1; cdr3_aa: CSVGLNEQFF
v_call: TRBV5-1; d_call: .; j_call: TRBJ2-2; cdr3_aa: CASSTQGVAGELFF
v_call: TRBV2; d_call: TRBD2; j_call: TRBJ2-2; cdr3_aa: CASSTSGGPGELFF
v_call: TRBV3-1/TRBV3-2; d_call: .; j_call: TRBJ2-2; cdr3_aa: CASSQGGTGELFF
v_call: TRBV20-1; d_call: TRBD2; j_call: TRBJ2-1; cdr3_aa: CSASLSGGSYNEQFF
v_call: TRBV3-1/TRBV3-2; d_call: TRBD1; j_call: TRBJ1-2; cdr3_aa: CASSRDRGTYGYTF
v_call: TRBV9; d_call: TRBD2; j_call: TRBJ2-3; cdr3_aa: CASSVAITGGTDTQYF
v_call: TRBV7-3; d_call: TRBD1; j_call: TRBJ2-1; cdr3_aa: CASSSRQGNEQFF
v_call: TRBV5-1; d_call: .; j_call: TRBJ1-1; cdr3_aa: CASSSATNPLNTEAFF
v_call: TRBV6-5; d_call: .; j_call: TRBJ2-1; cdr3_aa: CASSRPSAEQFF
v_call: TRBV6-5; d_call: .; j_call: TRBJ1-2; cdr3_aa: CASSYSRGYGYTF
v_call: TRBV10-1; d_call: .; j_call: TRBJ2-7; cdr3_aa: CASSDPTHGLYEQYF
v_call: TRBV7-9; d_call: .; j_call: TRBJ1-1; cdr3_aa: CASSLTGDTEAFF
v_call: TRBV2; d_call: TRBD1; j_call: TRBJ2-6; cdr3_aa: CASSGTGTGANVLTF
v_call: TRBV2; d_call: TRBD1; j_call: TRBJ1-2; cdr3_aa: CASKWGGTGLGYTF
v_call: TRBV30; d_call: .; j_call: TRBJ2-2; cdr3_aa: CAWSVWGPGELFF
v_call: TRBV7-2; d_call: TRBD2; j_call: TRBJ2-7; cdr3_aa: CASSFEPGGTYEQYF
v_call: TRBV28; d_call: .; j_call: TRBJ2-7; cdr3_aa: CASGISYEQYF
v_call: TRBV7-9; d_call: TRBD1; j_call: TRBJ1-4; cdr3_aa: CASSSGGTNEKLFF
v_call: TRBV19; d_call: .; j_call: TRBJ2-5; cdr3_aa: CASSIGGFETQYF
v_call: TRBV29-1; d_call: .; j_call: TRBJ1-1; cdr3_aa: CSVSGNWNTEAFF
v_call: TRBV9; d_call: TRBD1; j_call: TRBJ1-3; cdr3_aa: CASSVDRGTGNTIYF
v_call: TRBV19; d_call: .; j_call: TRBJ2-2; cdr3_aa: CASRGAETNTGELFF
v_call: TRBV2; d_call: .; j_call: TRBJ2-1; cdr3_aa: CASIGTPGPNYNEQFF
v_call: TRBV25-1; d_call: TRBD1; j_call: TRBJ1-1; cdr3_aa: CASKVGTGAEAFF